The 18 T cell receptor beta chains reported below all come from one sample, sequenced in a study of preoperative IRX-2 immunotherapy in early breast cancer. Libraries were prepared by immunoSEQ multiplex PCR; TCRdb keeps only in-frame clonotypes and omits some of them. The table lists around 25,000 clones, about 87% of them singletons. The treatment here: preoperative locoregional IRX-2 cytokine immunotherapy. The specimen was tumor tissue, collected after IRX-2 immunotherapy. Receptors were obtained from a human donor with breast cancer.

This chain links TRBV6-6 with TRBJ1-1, with unresolved D. Germline lookup yields CDR1 MNHNY and CDR2 SVGAGI (reference sequence). The CDR3 has 13 amino acids. Trimming took off 0 bases at V and 1 base at J, with 3 bases between the two ends. The CDR3 reads CASSYSWNTEAFF. In nucleotides, the CDR3 is TGTGCCAGCAGTTACTCGTGGAACACTGAAGCTTTCTTT.

The chain carries TRBV6-5 and TRBJ1-6; 8 nucleotides match TRBD1. Per the germline V gene, CDR1 is MNHEY and CDR2 is SVGAGI. The CDR3 length is 16 residues. V lost 2 bases, J lost 7 bases, and 7 bases stayed unmatched. CDR3 nucleotide sequence: TGTGCCAGCAGTTACATAGGACAGGGAAAAAATTCACCCCTCCACTTT. It encodes CASSYIGQGKNSPLHF.

V and J are TRBV30 and TRBJ2-3, with D maybe TRBD2 (5 bases). The germline gives CDR1 GTSNPN, CDR2 SVGIG (reference sequence). The CDR3 extends over 12 amino acids. The V gene lost 3 bases and the J gene lost 5 bases, with 9 bases spanning the gap. The DNA for the CDR3 is TGTGCCTGGAGCCCCGGGATAGATACGCAGTATTTT. Translation: CAWSPGIDTQYF.

This sequence joins TRBV14 and TRBJ2-5; TRBD2 is a possible D gene (7 bases). The CDR3 consists of 17 residues. The V gene lost 6 bases and the J gene lost 10 bases, with 30 bases spanning the gap. Germline V gene lookup returns CDR1 SGHDN and CDR2 FVKESK. The DNA for the CDR3 is TGTGCCAGCAGTCCTTCACGGGGGGACACCCGGTACAGGCTCCAGTACTTC. Translation: CASSPSRGDTRYRLQYF. The variable domain in full, completed from reference TRBV14 and TRBJ2-5, reads EAGVTQFPSHSVIEKGQTVTLRCDPISGHDNLYWYRRVMGKEIKFLLHFVKESKQDESGMPNNRFLAERTGGTYSTLKVQPAELEDSGVYFCASSPSRGDTRYRLQYFGPGTRLLVL.

Only a few counts were recorded for this clone. The identical CDR3 is also encoded by other nucleotide sequences in the sample. The chain employs TRBV5-4 and TRBJ1-2; TRBD1 matches at 7 bases. The CDR3 is 14 residues long. Germline V gene lookup returns CDR1 SGHNT and CDR2 YYREEE (reference sequence). Losses at the gene ends were 5 bases for V and 4 bases for J; bases not matched to a gene: 8. DNA of the CDR3: TGTGCCAGCAGTTATACAGGGGTTGCCTATGGCTACACCTTC. This translates into CASSYTGVAYGYTF. Variable domain in full (rest from reference TRBV5-4 and TRBJ1-2): ETGVTQSPTHLIKTRGQQVTLRCSSQSGHNTVSWYQQALGQGPQFIFQYYREEENGRGNFPPRFSGLQFPNYSSELNVNALELDDSALYLCASSYTGVAYGYTFGSGTRLTVV.

This chain uses TRBV18 with TRBJ1-6, with TRBD1 as a possible D gene (5 bases). This CDR3 has 14 amino acids. The V gene lost 4 bases and the J gene lost 5 bases, with 9 bases spanning the gap. CDR1 and CDR2 (germline): KGHSH, LQKENI. This CDR3 reads CASSQGIDNSPLHF. In DNA form, the CDR3 reads TGTGCCAGCTCACAGGGGATCGATAATTCACCCCTCCACTTT. The whole variable domain, remainder taken from reference TRBV18 and TRBJ1-6, is NAGVMQNPRHLVRRRGQEARLRCSPMKGHSHVYWYRQLPEEGLKFMVYLQKENIIDESGMPKERFSAEFPKEGPSILRIQQVVRGDSAAYFCASSQGIDNSPLHFGNGTRLTVT.

This sequence joins TRBV5-1 and TRBJ1-6, with 7 bases aligning to TRBD1. The germline V gene encodes CDR1 SGHRS and CDR2 YFSETQ. Germline trimming cut 1 base from V and 7 bases from J; bases unmatched to any gene: 2. The CDR3 totals 14 residues. The CDR3 DNA is TGCGCCAGCAGCTTGACAGGGGTGAATTCACCCCTCCACTTT. It yields the protein CASSLTGVNSPLHF.

About this clone: The germline gene is not matched at one end of the junction; a read error may be the cause. V gene TRBV7-2 combines with J gene TRBJ2-5; tentative D call: TRBD1 (5 bases). This CDR3 spans 14 amino acids. The germline gives CDR1 SGHTA, CDR2 FQGNSA. The DNA for the CDR3 is TGTGCCAGCAGCTCCAGACAGACACAAGATACCCAGTACTTC. Translation: CASSSRQTQDTQYF.

The table lists this clone with a count of one. The chain combines TRBV28 with TRBJ2-2, with a possible D match to TRBD1 (6 bases). The CDR3 contains 15 residues. V gave up 10 bases and J gave up 6 bases, with 21 bases separating them. Looked up from germline, CDR1 is MDHEN and CDR2 is SYDVKM. The chain's CDR3 is CATIRTDGVSGELFF. In nucleotides, the CDR3 is TGTGCCACAATCAGGACAGATGGGGTGTCCGGGGAGCTGTTTTTT.

V is TRBV6-1 and J is TRBJ1-5, with no clear D. The V gene lost 5 bases and the J gene lost 1 base, with 12 bases spanning the gap. CDR3 length: 15 residues. CDR1 and CDR2 from the germline V gene are MNHNS and SASEGT. CDR3: CASSLNAPSNQPQHF. The CDR3 DNA reads TGTGCCAGCAGTTTAAACGCTCCAAGCAATCAGCCCCAGCATTTT.

This rearrangement joins TRBV5-1 to TRBJ1-2, with D hard to call. The CDR3 loop spans 13 amino acids. V dropped 0 bases and J dropped 6 bases, with 9 bases sitting between them. The germline V gene has CDR1 SGHRS and CDR2 YFSETQ. CDR3 sequence (DNA): TGCGCCAGCAGCTTGGACAGTAGGAATGGCTACACCTTC. This sequence encodes CASSLDSRNGYTF.

J is TRBJ2-2 and V is TRBV6-6; no firm D call. V was cut by 6 bases and J by 1 base, with 6 bases left in between. In germline, CDR1 is MNHNY, CDR2 SVGAGI (reference sequence). The CDR3 extends over 13 amino acids. CDR3 loop: CASRRLNTGELFF. The CDR3 DNA follows: TGTGCCAGCAGACGCCTGAACACCGGGGAGCTGTTTTTT.

V usage is TRBV5-1 and J usage is TRBJ2-3; D is undetermined. The CDR3 contains 13 residues. The germline V gene encodes CDR1 SGHRS and CDR2 YFSETQ. V lost 0 bases to trimming and J lost 6 bases, with 8 bases between them. Written as DNA, the CDR3 is TGCGCCAGCAGCTTGGGTGGTAGGGATACGCAGTATTTT. Encoded protein: CASSLGGRDTQYF.

The rearrangement uses TRBV7-8 and TRBJ2-1, with D tentatively TRBD2 (5 bases). This CDR3 has 16 residues. Germline V gives CDR1 SGHVS, CDR2 FQNEAQ. The ends were cut back, 3 bases at V and 0 bases at J, with 12 bases in the middle. CDR3 DNA sequence: TGTGCCAGCAGCTTGGACTTGGCATACTCCTACAATGAGCAGTTCTTC. Protein product: CASSLDLAYSYNEQFF.

The chain links TRBV5-1 to TRBJ2-5; TRBD2 might be the D (5 bases). Germline assignment: CDR1 SGHRS and CDR2 YFSETQ. The CDR3 contains 14 residues. The germline V and J ends were trimmed by 1 base and 0 bases, with 7 bases remaining between them. DNA of the CDR3: TGCGCCAGCAGCTTGACGGGGAACCAAGAGACCCAGTACTTC. It specifies CASSLTGNQETQYF.

The rearrangement uses TRBV28 and TRBJ2-3, with D uncertain. Germline CDR1 is MDHEN and CDR2 is SYDVKM. The ends were cut back, 2 bases at V and 9 bases at J, with 9 bases in the middle. The CDR3 consists of 12 residues. The CDR3 sequence is CASSLQRNTQYF. CDR3 DNA sequence: TGTGCCAGCAGTTTACAGAGAAACACGCAGTATTTT. The full variable domain, completed using reference TRBV28 and TRBJ2-3, is DVKVTQSSRYLVKRTGEKVFLECVQDMDHENMFWYRQDPGLGLRLIYFSYDVKMKEKGDIPEGYSVSREKKERFSLILESASTNQTSMYLCASSLQRNTQYFGPGTRLTVL.

This chain uses TRBV6-6 with TRBJ2-7; D gene uncertain. The germline V and J ends were trimmed by 8 bases and 4 bases, with 9 bases remaining between them. Germline CDR1 is MNHNY and CDR2 is SVGAGI (reference sequence). The CDR3 is 11 amino acids. The CDR3 coding sequence is TGTGCCAGCGGGCCGAAGTACGAGCAGTACGTC. Translation: CASGPKYEQYV.

The chain recombines TRBV18 with TRBJ2-1; 10 bases align to TRBD2. The CDR3 runs to 15 residues. CDR1 is KGHSH, CDR2 LQKENI, per germline. Trimming removed 5 bases from V and 2 bases from J; junction bases left unmatched: 3. The CDR3 region is CASSSGGVTYNEQFF. CDR3 sequence (DNA): TGTGCCAGCTCAAGCGGGGGGGTCACCTACAATGAGCAGTTCTTC.